A selection of T cell receptor beta chains follows, all from one sample in a study of T-cell memory formation after mild COVID-19. One entry per CDR3 protein, called by TCRdb with MiXCR from the 5' RACE reads. The sample carries 390,000 or so distinct CDR3 sequences, roughly 15% recorded once. Source material: PBMCs or a T cell subset sorted from them (not recorded which). These receptors all come from a man between 18 and 35 years old who had mild COVID-19 (a few samples of this study predate the infection). Cell type and time point are not known. The CDR3 runs from the conserved cysteine through the conserved F or W. The D gene is left open where the match is weak. Clone sizes are given selectively: once, few, many, or a class where the clone is expanded.

v_call: TRBV12-3/TRBV12-4; d_call: -; j_call: TRBJ2-2; clone_size: many; cdr3_nt: TGTGCCAGCAGCCCCTGGGACGTCACCGGGGAGCTGTTTTTT; cdr3_aa: CASSPWDVTGELFF
v_call: TRBV7-7; d_call: -; j_call: TRBJ2-5; clone_size: many; cdr3_nt: TGTGCCAGCAGCTTAGAGGTGCAGGGTGCGGGTGAGACCCAGTACTTC; cdr3_aa: CASSLEVQGAGETQYF
v_call: TRBV29-1; d_call: TRBD1; j_call: TRBJ2-7; clone_size: -; cdr3_nt: TGCAGCGCTGGACAGGGCGTAGACGAGCAGTACTTC; cdr3_aa: CSAGQGVDEQYF
v_call: TRBV2; d_call: -; j_call: TRBJ2-3; clone_size: few; cdr3_nt: TGTGCCAGCATGAGTCGGACGGATACGCAGTATTTT; cdr3_aa: CASMSRTDTQYF
v_call: TRBV2; d_call: -; j_call: TRBJ2-2; clone_size: -; cdr3_nt: TGTGCCAGCAGTGAATTGGGGGGCGGCGGGGAGCTGTTTTTT; cdr3_aa: CASSELGGGGELFF
v_call: TRBV6-2/TRBV6-3; d_call: -; j_call: TRBJ2-5; clone_size: -; cdr3_nt: TGTGCCAGCAGAGGGGAAGGGGAGACCCAGTACTTC; cdr3_aa: CASRGEGETQYF
v_call: TRBV5-1; d_call: -; j_call: TRBJ2-7; clone_size: many; cdr3_nt: TGCGCCAGCAGCTTGTTTCCAGGCCCCAACGGCGAGCAGTACTTC; cdr3_aa: CASSLFPGPNGEQYF
v_call: TRBV5-1; d_call: TRBD1; j_call: TRBJ2-7; clone_size: many; cdr3_nt: TGCGCCAGCAGCCGGACAGGGGGCTCCTACGAGCAGTACTTC; cdr3_aa: CASSRTGGSYEQYF
v_call: TRBV27; d_call: -; j_call: TRBJ1-3; clone_size: -; cdr3_nt: TGTGCCAGCAGCTCCACGCTGGGTATCAACACCATATATTTT; cdr3_aa: CASSSTLGINTIYF
v_call: TRBV20-1; d_call: -; j_call: TRBJ1-5; clone_size: many; cdr3_nt: TGCAGTGCTAGGGGTAGCAATCAGCCCCAGCATTTT; cdr3_aa: CSARGSNQPQHF
v_call: TRBV7-3; d_call: TRBD2; j_call: TRBJ2-2; clone_size: few; cdr3_nt: TGTGCCAGCAGTTCACTAGCGACCGGGGAGCTGTTTTTT; cdr3_aa: CASSSLATGELFF
v_call: TRBV6-2/TRBV6-3; d_call: -; j_call: TRBJ2-3; clone_size: few; cdr3_nt: TGTGCCAGCAGCCAGTCCCCAGATACGCAGTATTTT; cdr3_aa: CASSQSPDTQYF
v_call: TRBV6-5; d_call: -; j_call: TRBJ2-3; clone_size: few; cdr3_nt: TGTGCCAGCAGTTACTTGGCCGGAAACACGGGAGATACGCAGTATTTT; cdr3_aa: CASSYLAGNTGDTQYF
v_call: TRBV5-1; d_call: -; j_call: TRBJ2-2; clone_size: -; cdr3_nt: TGCGCCAGCAGCCCCCTGACAGGAATCGGGGAGCTGTTTTTT; cdr3_aa: CASSPLTGIGELFF
v_call: TRBV6-5; d_call: -; j_call: TRBJ2-3; clone_size: -; cdr3_nt: TGTGCCAGCAAGGCCATTCCCTTCTCAGATACGCAGTATTTT; cdr3_aa: CASKAIPFSDTQYF
v_call: TRBV5-1; d_call: -; j_call: TRBJ2-1; clone_size: many; cdr3_nt: TGCGCCAGCAGCTTGGGACAGGCAGCATGGAATGAGCAGTTCTTC; cdr3_aa: CASSLGQAAWNEQFF
v_call: TRBV7-2; d_call: TRBD2; j_call: TRBJ2-2; clone_size: many; cdr3_nt: TGTGCCAGCAGCTTCGCCGGGACTAGCGTAGGGACCGGGGAGCTGTTTTTT; cdr3_aa: CASSFAGTSVGTGELFF
v_call: TRBV20-1; d_call: -; j_call: TRBJ2-1; clone_size: -; cdr3_nt: TGCAGTGCTAGCTCCCCTCTCTACAATGAGCAGTTCTTC; cdr3_aa: CSASSPLYNEQFF
v_call: TRBV4-1; d_call: TRBD1; j_call: TRBJ2-1; clone_size: few; cdr3_nt: TGCGCCAGCAGCCACCCCGGGACAGGCCTCAATGAGCAGTTCTTC; cdr3_aa: CASSHPGTGLNEQFF
v_call: TRBV2; d_call: TRBD2; j_call: TRBJ2-2; clone_size: -; cdr3_nt: TGTGCCAGCAGTGATCCTAGCGGGGGGGACACCGGGGAGCTGTTTTTT; cdr3_aa: CASSDPSGGDTGELFF
v_call: TRBV19; d_call: -; j_call: TRBJ2-2; clone_size: -; cdr3_nt: TGTGCCAGCCTTGACAGGTCGGAGAACACCGGGGAGCTGTTTTTT; cdr3_aa: CASLDRSENTGELFF
v_call: TRBV12-3/TRBV12-4; d_call: TRBD1; j_call: TRBJ1-1; clone_size: -; cdr3_nt: TGTGCCAGCAGTACGGGACAGGGTGGAACCACTGAAGCTTTCTTT; cdr3_aa: CASSTGQGGTTEAFF
v_call: TRBV10-2; d_call: -; j_call: TRBJ1-1; clone_size: -; cdr3_nt: TGCGCCAGCAGTGAGGCCGGCAAGGGCACTGAAGCTTTCTTT; cdr3_aa: CASSEAGKGTEAFF
v_call: TRBV5-1; d_call: TRBD2; j_call: TRBJ2-5; clone_size: few; cdr3_nt: TGCGCCAGCAGCTGGGAGGGTCGCGGGGAAGAGACCCAGTACTTC; cdr3_aa: CASSWEGRGEETQYF
v_call: TRBV18; d_call: -; j_call: TRBJ2-7; clone_size: -; cdr3_nt: TGTGCCAGCTCACCAGGTAGTGCGGGCTACGAGCAGTACTTC; cdr3_aa: CASSPGSAGYEQYF
v_call: TRBV5-1; d_call: -; j_call: TRBJ1-4; clone_size: few; cdr3_nt: TGCGCCAGCAGCTACACCCCGGCTAATGAAAAACTGTTTTTT; cdr3_aa: CASSYTPANEKLFF
v_call: TRBV28; d_call: -; j_call: TRBJ1-2; clone_size: many; cdr3_nt: TGTGCCAGCAGCCCGCTGGGGTCTAACTATGGCTACACCTTC; cdr3_aa: CASSPLGSNYGYTF
v_call: TRBV20-1; d_call: -; j_call: TRBJ2-3; clone_size: -; cdr3_nt: TGCAGTGCTAGAAAGCAAGCGGCCACAGATACGCAGTATTTT; cdr3_aa: CSARKQAATDTQYF
v_call: TRBV6-2/TRBV6-3; d_call: TRBD1; j_call: TRBJ2-4; clone_size: -; cdr3_nt: TGTGCCAGCACCCGACAGGGGTCGGACATTCAGTACTTC; cdr3_aa: CASTRQGSDIQYF
v_call: TRBV3-1; d_call: -; j_call: TRBJ2-3; clone_size: few; cdr3_nt: TGTGCCAGCAGCCGGGAATACACAGATACGCAGTATTTT; cdr3_aa: CASSREYTDTQYF
v_call: TRBV7-8; d_call: -; j_call: TRBJ2-5; clone_size: -; cdr3_nt: TGTGCCAGCACCCAGCGGCGGGGAAAGACCCAGTACTTC; cdr3_aa: CASTQRRGKTQYF
v_call: TRBV4-1; d_call: -; j_call: TRBJ1-4; clone_size: -; cdr3_nt: TGCGCCAGCAGACCCTCGCTGGGGGACTTCGGAGAAAAACTGTTTTTT; cdr3_aa: CASRPSLGDFGEKLFF
v_call: TRBV5-1; d_call: TRBD1; j_call: TRBJ1-4; clone_size: many; cdr3_nt: TGCGCCAGCAGCTTGGTCGGGACAGGGGGTGAAAAACTGTTTTTT; cdr3_aa: CASSLVGTGGEKLFF
v_call: TRBV4-1; d_call: -; j_call: TRBJ2-1; clone_size: few; cdr3_nt: TGCGCCAGCAGCCAAGGGACCATGGGCGTCAGCTCCTACAATGAGCAGTTCTTC; cdr3_aa: CASSQGTMGVSSYNEQFF
v_call: TRBV29-1; d_call: -; j_call: TRBJ2-1; clone_size: many; cdr3_nt: TGCAGCGTTGAAGAAGTGGGGGGGCCTTACAATGAGCAGTTCTTC; cdr3_aa: CSVEEVGGPYNEQFF